The clone carrying this T cell receptor beta chain was found many times. The source of the sample is a study of T cells in Graves' hyperthyroidism and ophthalmopathy. RNA transcripts were the template for amplifying TCR beta CDR3 regions. TCR CDR3 underwent first-round RT-PCR with the HTBI primer set. TCRdb used MiXCR to reprocess the multiplex PCR reads, holding one entry per CDR3 protein. The table lists more than 300,000 distinct CDR3 sequences, about 13% of them singletons. V lost 6 bases and J lost 6; bases outside the gene matches: 9. The germline V gene has CDR1 LGHDT and CDR2 YNNKEL (reference sequence). This CDR3 has 15 residues.

The TCR originated in a woman aged 18-29 years with Graves' hyperthyroidism. Sequenced input: blood. The genes are TRBV3-1 and TRBJ2-2, with TRBD2 matching 8 bases. The CDR3 coding sequence is TGTGCCAGCAGGAACCGACTAGCGTTAGCCGGGGAGCTGTTTTTT. Its protein is CASRNRLALAGELFF.